The clone carrying this T cell receptor (beta chain) was observed once. Its matching antigen is unknown. This specimen belongs to a study of immune evolution from preneoplasia to lung adenocarcinoma. Generated by immunoSEQ multiplex PCR, the TCRdb table keeps only in-frame clones and is missing some. The sample includes tens of thousands of clones, 65% to 80% of them seen just once. This CDR3 contains 15 residues. Looked up from germline, CDR1 is KGHSH and CDR2 is LQKENI. The trim removed 0 bases at V and 4 bases at J, leaving 1 base unmatched. Study observations and caveats: KRAS-mutant nodules had the highest T cell clonality.

This clonotype was sampled from a person in their sixties with lung adenocarcinoma. Material: FFPE invasive lung adenocarcinoma tissue. This rearrangement joins TRBV18 to TRBJ2-3, with 10 bases aligning to TRBD1. The CDR3 sequence is CASSPPGQGSDTQYF. CDR3 in DNA: TGTGCCAGCTCACCACCGGGACAGGGGTCAGATACGCAGTATTTT.